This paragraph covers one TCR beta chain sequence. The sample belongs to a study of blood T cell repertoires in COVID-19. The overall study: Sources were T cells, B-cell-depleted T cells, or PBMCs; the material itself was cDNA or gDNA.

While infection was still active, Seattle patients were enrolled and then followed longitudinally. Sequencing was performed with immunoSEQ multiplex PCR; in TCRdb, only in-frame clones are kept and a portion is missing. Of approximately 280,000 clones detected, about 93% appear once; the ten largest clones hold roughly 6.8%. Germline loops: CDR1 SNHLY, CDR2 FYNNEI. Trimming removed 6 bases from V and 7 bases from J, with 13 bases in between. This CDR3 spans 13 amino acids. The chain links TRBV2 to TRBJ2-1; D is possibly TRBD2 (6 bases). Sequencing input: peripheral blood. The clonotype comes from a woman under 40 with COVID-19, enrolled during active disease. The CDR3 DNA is TGTGCCAGCAGGGGGGGACGGGGGAATGAGCAGTTCTTC. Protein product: CASRGGRGNEQFF.